This TCR beta chain derives from a study of PD-1 blockade in classical Hodgkin lymphoma. Study overall: Patients were administered nivolumab (3 mg/kg intravenously) every 2 weeks.

The CDR3 has 15 amino acids. Per germline, CDR1 SEHNR and CDR2 FQNEAQ (reference sequence). V gave up 4 bases and J gave up 8 bases; unmatched junction bases: 6. Sequencing was performed with immunoSEQ multiplex PCR; in TCRdb, only in-frame clones are kept and a portion is missing. In the table there are around 19,000 clones, 73% of which are singletons. With no exception, relapse followed autologous stem cell transplantation in all patients, and brentuximab vedotin exposure varied. Complete response, partial response or progressive disease were the best responses. Points on this clone: What it recognizes is unknown.

General study findings and limits: Similar baseline diversity was found in complete responders and newly diagnosed patients. Reported findings placed baseline TCR diversity lower in newly diagnosed patients (compared with healthy donors).

The rearrangement uses TRBV7-9 and TRBJ1-4; TRBD1 matches 11 bases. The source is a human donor with classical Hodgkin lymphoma. Material: peripheral blood mononuclear cells (PBMCs), obtained before the second cycle of nivolumab. The CDR3 reads CASSSSGTGGEKLFF. For the CDR3, the DNA is TGTGCCAGCAGCTCTTCCGGGACAGGGGGGGAAAAACTGTTTTTT. The complete variable domain, with remaining parts taken from reference TRBV7-9 and TRBJ1-4, reads DTGVSQNPRHKITKRGQNVTFRCDPISEHNRLYWYRQTLGQGPEFLTYFQNEAQLEKSRLLSDRFSAERPKGSFSTLEIQRTEQGDSAMYLCASSSSGTGGEKLFFGSGTQLSVL.